The present T cell receptor beta chain was sequenced within a study of blood T cell repertoires in COVID-19. Across the whole study: The United States, Italy and Spain supplied acute and convalescent COVID-19 samples. In each case, the material was cDNA or gDNA derived from T cells, B-cell-depleted T cells, or PBMCs.

Between the trimmed V and J ends, which lost 1 base and 3 bases, there was a span of 9 bases. The CDR3 is 15 residues long. CDR1 is LGHDT and CDR2 is YNNKEL in the germline V gene (reference sequence). In the authors' workflow: Amplification with reference gene primers provided the estimates of nucleated cell counts. The data were produced by immunoSEQ multiplex PCR, yet TCRdb's version contains in-frame clones alone and is incomplete. That table furnishes V, J and clone size, whereas the DNA furnished D and trimming. The sample includes roughly 180,000 clones, around 83% of them seen just once. The clonotype comes from a man younger than 30 with acute or convalescent COVID-19. Input material: peripheral blood. The gene calls are TRBV3-1 (or the pseudogene TRBV3-2) and TRBJ1-4; the D gene is possibly TRBD1 (5 bases). CDR3 sequence: CASSQGGGPNEKLFF. CDR3 in DNA: TGTGCCAGCAGCCAAGGGGGCGGACCTAATGAAAAACTGTTTTTT.